These T cell receptor beta chains were read from a single sample in a study of glioma-infiltrating T cells. Each CDR3 protein is one row after TCRdb ran MiXCR on the multiplex PCR reads. This table has more than 300,000 distinct CDR3 sequences, approximately 42% appearing once. Sequencing was done on a sample of glioma tissue, nonneoplastic brain tissue, or PBMCs (not recorded which). The receptors originated from a human donor with low-grade glioma or glioblastoma, undergoing nonglioma brain surgery, or in good health (not recorded which). The CDR3 runs from the conserved cysteine through the conserved F or W. A D gene is named only where the DNA matches it firmly. Size is stated for part of the rows, as once, few or many counts, or as a class when the clone is expanded.

D gene | clone size | J gene | V gene | CDR3 DNA | CDR3 protein
- | few | TRBJ2-2 | TRBV15 | TGTGCCACCAGCAGTTATACCGGGGAGCTGTTTTTT | CATSSYTGELFF
- | many | TRBJ1-2 | TRBV28 | TGTGCCAGCAGTTTACAGGGCCATAACTATGGCTACACCTTC | CASSLQGHNYGYTF
- | - | TRBJ2-1 | TRBV27 | TGTGCCAGCAGGTTCCATTCGTCGACTAGTTACTCCAATGAGCAGTTCTTC | CASRFHSSTSYSNEQFF
- | - | TRBJ1-6 | TRBV5-1 | TGCGCCAGCAGCTTGCTACGGAGGATTAATTCACCCCTCCACTTT | CASSLLRRINSPLHF
- | many | TRBJ2-7 | TRBV6-2/TRBV6-3 | TGTGCCAGCAGTGCCGGGACCTACGAGCAGTACTTC | CASSAGTYEQYF
- | few | TRBJ2-1 | TRBV6-2/TRBV6-3 | TGTGCCATCAGTGTGTCCCACAATGAGCAGTTCTTC | CAISVSHNEQFF
TRBD2 | - | TRBJ2-7 | TRBV28 | TGTGCCAGCAGTTTTCTTAGCGGGATGGTAAGGCAGTACTTC | CASSFLSGMVRQYF
- | few | TRBJ1-6 | TRBV4-2 | TGTGCCAGCAGCCGCGACTCAAGGGTGACGGGGAATAATTCACCCCTCCACTTT | CASSRDSRVTGNNSPLHF
- | - | TRBJ1-3 | TRBV7-2 | TGTGCCAGCAGCCCGGTAGTGGGACCATCTGGAAACACCATATATTTT | CASSPVVGPSGNTIYF
- | - | TRBJ1-1 | TRBV10-3 | TGTGCCATCAGTGAGTCCCCCAGGGGAGCTTGGAACACTGAAGCTTTCTTT | CAISESPRGAWNTEAFF
- | - | TRBJ1-1 | TRBV29-1 | TGCAGCGTTGTTATCGGGACTTCTCGGGGGACTGAAGCTTTCTTT | CSVVIGTSRGTEAFF
- | few | TRBJ2-7 | TRBV4-3 | TGCGCCAGCAGCCAAGCCCGGACTCCTAGCGCCTTTATCTCCTACGAGCAGTACTTC | CASSQARTPSAFISYEQYF
- | - | TRBJ2-1 | TRBV4-1 | TGCGCCAGCAGCCAAGAGGGTAAGAGCGGGTACGGTAATGAGCAGTTCTTC | CASSQEGKSGYGNEQFF
- | many | TRBJ1-5 | TRBV27 | TGTGCCAGCAGTTTATCATCAGGGTTGGACCAGCCCCAGCATTTT | CASSLSSGLDQPQHF
- | few | TRBJ2-1 | TRBV6-1 | TGTGCCAGCAGGGCGGGACAAACGTACAATGAGCAGTTCTTC | CASRAGQTYNEQFF
- | - | TRBJ2-1 | TRBV4-3 | TGCGCCAGCAGCCAAGTAGACTACCCCTACAATGAGCAGTTCTTC | CASSQVDYPYNEQFF
TRBD2 | - | TRBJ2-7 | TRBV20-1 | TGCAGTGCTAAGCGGGAGGGTCCCATCTCCTACGAGCAGTACTTC | CSAKREGPISYEQYF
- | many | TRBJ1-5 | TRBV4-3 | TGCGCCAGCAGCCAAGACCGGGAGGTTGGCAATCAGCCCCAGCATTTT | CASSQDREVGNQPQHF
- | many | TRBJ1-2 | TRBV28 | TGTGCCAGCAGTTTTGGTTCAGGGTATGGCTACACCTTC | CASSFGSGYGYTF
- | few | TRBJ2-7 | TRBV7-2 | TGTGCCAGCAGCCCTTGGACAATCCCCCAGTACTTC | CASSPWTIPQYF
TRBD1 | - | TRBJ2-7 | TRBV25-1 | TGTGCCGGCAGTGGGTCAGGGGGTGACGAGCAGTACTTC | CAGSGSGGDEQYF
TRBD2 | - | TRBJ2-7 | TRBV4-1 | TGCGCCAGCAGCCCGGGGGGGTCTCTGCAGTACTTC | CASSPGGSLQYF
- | many | TRBJ2-7 | TRBV6-2/TRBV6-3 | TGTGCCAGCACTGATCACTCCTACGAGCAGTACTTC | CASTDHSYEQYF
TRBD2 | - | TRBJ2-5 | TRBV7-2 | TGTGCCAGCAGCCACCGGCTAGCGGGAACCGAGACCCAGTACTTC | CASSHRLAGTETQYF
- | many | TRBJ2-3 | TRBV6-1 | TGTGCCAGCAGCGGGACCATACACACAGATACGCAGTATTTT | CASSGTIHTDTQYF
- | - | TRBJ2-1 | TRBV4-1 | TGTGCCAGCAGCCACGTCACATCCAAGTCGATCAATGAGCAGTTCTTC | CASSHVTSKSINEQFF
- | - | TRBJ1-2 | TRBV28 | TGTGCCAGCAGTTCTGAGGCCATGGGGGGCTACACCTTC | CASSSEAMGGYTF
TRBD1 | many | TRBJ1-5 | TRBV15 | TGTGCCACCGAGGGGACAGGGGTAAATCAGCCCCAGCATTTT | CATEGTGVNQPQHF
- | - | TRBJ2-3 | TRBV6-2/TRBV6-3 | TGTGCCAGCAGCCGCCTAGGTACGGGCACAGATACGCAGTATTTT | CASSRLGTGTDTQYF
- | few | TRBJ1-2 | TRBV28 | TGTGCCAGCACCCAGGGGTTTGGCTACACCTTC | CASTQGFGYTF
- | - | TRBJ2-7 | TRBV25-1 | TGTGCCAGCAGTGATGGTCTCCTCCAGGTGCAGTACTTC | CASSDGLLQVQYF
- | many | TRBJ1-1 | TRBV7-2 | TGTGCCAGCAGCTTAGTTGGGACGGCTGAAGCTTTCTTT | CASSLVGTAEAFF
- | - | TRBJ2-3 | TRBV3-1 | TGTGCCAGCAGCCAGAATGAGGATACGCAGTATTTT | CASSQNEDTQYF
- | - | TRBJ2-7 | TRBV25-1 | TGTGCCAGCAGTGAAGGAATAGGAGGGCAAACCTACGAGCAGTACTTC | CASSEGIGGQTYEQYF
- | many | TRBJ1-5 | TRBV6-2/TRBV6-3 | TGTGCCAGCAGCCCCTATAGCAATCAGCCCCAGCATTTT | CASSPYSNQPQHF
TRBD2 | - | TRBJ2-7 | TRBV7-9 | TGTGCCAGCAGCTTGTGGACTAGCGGCGAGCAGTACTTC | CASSLWTSGEQYF
- | - | TRBJ2-7 | TRBV6-1 | TGTGCCACCCGATGGAGGGGGGGGGGTACCTGGGACGAGCAGTACTTC | CATRWRGGGTWDEQYF
TRBD1 | - | TRBJ1-1 | TRBV20-1 | TGCAGTGCTACCCGACAGGGAGGGAGCACTGAAGCTTTCTTT | CSATRQGGSTEAFF
- | - | TRBJ1-2 | TRBV5-1 | TGCGCCAGCAGCTTAACGGGGGGCGCGAGCTATGGCTACACCTTC | CASSLTGGASYGYTF
- | few | TRBJ2-5 | TRBV7-2 | TGTGCCAGCAGCTTTGGTAGCGGCCAAGAGACCCAGTACTTC | CASSFGSGQETQYF
- | many | TRBJ1-2 | TRBV7-2 | TGTGCCAGCAGCCGGGGACAAGGAGGCTATGGCTACACCTTC | CASSRGQGGYGYTF
TRBD2 | - | TRBJ2-1 | TRBV20-1 | TGCGGTGCTAGAGGTAAACTAGCGGCCTACAATGAGCAGTTCTTC | CGARGKLAAYNEQFF
- | - | TRBJ2-3 | TRBV7-9 | TGTGCCAGCAGCTCACCACCGGTGGGACACTTCAACACAGATACGCAGTATTTT | CASSSPPVGHFNTDTQYF
TRBD2 | - | TRBJ2-5 | TRBV14 | TGTGCCAGCAGCCTCACGATGCGGTTTAGCGGGAGTAATTCAGAGACCCAGTACTTC | CASSLTMRFSGSNSETQYF
- | few | TRBJ1-1 | TRBV29-1 | TGCAGCGTTGAAGGTTCGGGTGGCACTGAAGCTTTCTTT | CSVEGSGGTEAFF
- | - | TRBJ2-3 | TRBV27 | TGTGCCAGCAACCAGACGGGGGCCGGAGATACGCAGTATTTT | CASNQTGAGDTQYF
- | - | TRBJ1-5 | TRBV2 | TGTGCCAGCAGCAGGGAAAGGGGAAGTGATCAGCCCCAGCATTTT | CASSRERGSDQPQHF
TRBD2 | - | TRBJ2-7 | TRBV27 | TGTGCCAGCAGGCCACTACTAGCGGGAGAGCGCCACGAGCAGTACTTC | CASRPLLAGERHEQYF
- | - | TRBJ2-3 | TRBV20-1 | TGCAGTGCTACCCTCGGCGGTACAGATACGCAGTATTTT | CSATLGGTDTQYF